This T cell receptor beta chain emerged from a study of T-cell reconstitution after alpha-beta-depleted transplantation in children. During its preparation, the TCRbeta library received unique molecular identifiers. TCRdb used MiXCR to reprocess the PCR reads, holding one entry per CDR3 protein. Among some 110,000 distinct CDR3 sequences listed, 10% were seen once. This clonotype occurred a few times. Its antigen is undetermined. V gave up 2 bases and J gave up 5 bases, with 15 bases separating them. The CDR3 is made up of 15 amino acids. The germline V gene encodes CDR1 SGHTA and CDR2 FQGNSA. The study, taken as a whole, reports: From surviving recipient T cells and thymic progenitors came the high day-60 TCRbeta diversity observed in some patients. Newly generated T cells supplied most T-cell counts and diversity one year post-transplant. The origin of alpha-beta T cells about two months after transplant was reportedly several hundred expanded graft clones.

The clonotype was recovered from a boy aged 2 to 10 with acute lymphoblastic leukemia, due to receive a stem cell transplant. The genes are TRBV7-2 and TRBJ1-1; TRBD1 might be the D (6 bases). Material: PBMCs, obtained before TCRalphabeta/CD19-depleted stem cell transplant. The chain's CDR3 is CASSLRLQGRTEAFF. CDR3 DNA sequence: TGTGCCAGCAGCTTACGATTACAGGGACGGACTGAAGCTTTCTTT.